A single sample is the source of the 30 T cell receptor beta chains below, sequenced in a study of identical twins. MiXCR, applied by TCRdb to the 5' RACE reads, yields one record per CDR3 protein. The table includes 1.5 million to 2 million distinct CDR3 sequences, around 33% detected once. The sequenced material came from cord blood. The receptors here all came from a newborn girl in good health.

The table lists this clonotype with a few counts. This chain joins TRBV12-1 and TRBJ1-2; TRBD1, as called in the table, went unchecked against the DNA. TRBV12-1 is designated a pseudogene. The CDR3 runs 14 residues. The CDR3 protein is CASSFKQGASGYTF. The CDR3 nucleotides are TGTGCCAGCAGCTTTAAACAGGGGGCGAGTGGCTACACCTTC.

The chain has TRBV18 and TRBJ2-1; 10 bases map to TRBD2. This CDR3 region has 17 residues. The V gene end was trimmed by 5 bases and the J gene end by 3 bases; junction bases not matched to a gene: 10. Per germline, CDR1 KGHSH and CDR2 LQKENI. The CDR3 sequence: CASSSLVAGGYYNEQFF. Here the CDR3 DNA reads TGTGCCAGCTCATCATTAGTAGCGGGGGGTTACTACAATGAGCAGTTCTTC.

This clonotype was counted between two and nine times. V and J are TRBV20-1 and TRBJ2-3, with 7 positions matching TRBD2. V lost 2 bases to trimming and J lost 0 bases; unmatched junction nucleotides: 5. The length of the CDR3 is 15 residues. Germline V gene lookup returns CDR1 DFQATT and CDR2 SNEGSKA (reference sequence). CDR3: CSARTSVTSTDTQYF. The CDR3 DNA follows: TGCAGTGCTAGAACTAGCGTTACTAGCACAGATACGCAGTATTTT.

The chain uses TRBV5-5 and TRBJ2-7; maybe TRBD1 (5 bases). V lost 3 bases to trimming and J lost 2 bases, with 9 bases between them. This CDR3 has 13 amino acids. Germline V gene data show CDR1 as SGHKS and CDR2 as YYEKEE (reference sequence). The chain's CDR3 is CASSWQTAYEQYF. CDR3 DNA sequence: TGTGCCAGCAGCTGGCAGACAGCCTACGAGCAGTACTTC. Full variable domain (missing parts from reference TRBV5-5 and TRBJ2-7): DAGVTQSPTHLIKTRGQQVTLRCSPISGHKSVSWYQQVLGQGPQFIFQYYEKEERGRGNFPDRFSARQFPNYSSELNVNALLLGDSALYLCASSWQTAYEQYFGPGTRLTVT.

This clonotype was observed a few times. This sequence joins TRBV27 and TRBJ2-1; 9 positions agree with TRBD2. V trimming: 5 bases; J trimming: 4 bases; junction bases outside the gene matches: 9. Germline V gene data show CDR1 as MNHEY and CDR2 as SMNVEV (reference sequence). This CDR3 has 16 residues. The CDR3 DNA reads as TGTGCCAGCAGTACTGTACATAGCGGGAGTTACAATGAGCAGTTCTTC. Its protein product is CASSTVHSGSYNEQFF.

This clonotype was counted between two and nine times. The genes are TRBV5-1 and TRBJ2-2; D uncertain. The germline V gene has CDR1 SGHRS and CDR2 YFSETQ. The CDR3 has 15 amino acids. The ends were cut back, 1 base at V and 0 bases at J, with 7 bases in the middle. CDR3 region: CASSLLTSNTGELFF. The DNA for the CDR3 is TGCGCCAGCAGCTTGCTGACCTCGAACACCGGGGAGCTGTTTTTT. The variable domain in full, completed from reference TRBV5-1 and TRBJ2-2, reads KAGVTQTPRYLIKTRGQQVTLSCSPISGHRSVSWYQQTPGQGLQFLFEYFSETQRNKGNFPGRFSGRQFSNSRSEMNVSTLELGDSALYLCASSLLTSNTGELFFGEGSRLTVL.

The table lists this clonotype with a few counts. The chain joins TRBV5-1 to TRBJ1-2; the match to TRBD1 covers 8 bases. The CDR3 totals 15 residues. J gave up 4 bases and V 4 bases, and 9 bases lay outside the gene matches. The germline CDR1 and CDR2 sequences are SGHRS and YFSETQ. Here the CDR3 reads CASSHQKQGGYGYTF. For the CDR3, the DNA is TGCGCCAGCAGCCACCAAAAACAGGGGGGCTATGGCTACACCTTC.

The chain carries TRBV5-1 and TRBJ2-5; 7 bases are a match to TRBD1. The germline V gene encodes CDR1 SGHRS and CDR2 YFSETQ. V gave up 0 bases and J gave up 2 bases; unmatched junction bases: 10. The CDR3 spans 17 residues. In DNA, the CDR3 is TGCGCCAGCAGCTTGGGGGCCCGGGACAGCCGTCAAGAGACCCAGTACTTC. Amino acids: CASSLGARDSRQETQYF.

V gene TRBV12-3 or TRBV12-4 combines with J gene TRBJ2-1, with 7 bases identical to TRBD2. The CDR3 spans 15 residues. The trim removed 3 bases at V and 5 bases at J, leaving 7 bases unmatched. The CDR3 DNA is TGTGCCAGCAGTTTCTGGCGGGGGAGGGACAATGAGCAGTTCTTC. It codes for CASSFWRGRDNEQFF.

The rearrangement links TRBV20-1 to TRBJ1-6, with D uncertain. Trimming left V 5 bases short and J 5 bases short, with 13 bases between. Germline V lookup: CDR1 DFQATT, CDR2 SNEGSKA (reference sequence). This CDR3 comprises 14 residues. CDR3 coding DNA: TGCAGTGCTCATCGGCGACACGATAATTCACCCCTCCACTTT. As protein: CSAHRRHDNSPLHF.

The rearrangement uses TRBV5-1 and TRBJ2-5; no reliable D call. CDR1 and CDR2 (germline): SGHRS, YFSETQ. The V end was cut by 4 bases, the J end by 3 bases, with 10 bases between. This CDR3 contains 13 residues. CDR3 residues: CASSQDPKETQYF. The CDR3 DNA reads as TGCGCCAGCAGCCAGGACCCGAAAGAGACCCAGTACTTC.

This clonotype was counted a single time. The chain combines TRBV14 with TRBJ1-1, with D hard to call. Trimming removed 1 base from V and 6 bases from J, with 12 bases in between. CDR3 size: 14 residues. Germline V gives CDR1 SGHDN, CDR2 FVKESK. CDR3 protein: CASSQGMPASEAFF. The CDR3 nucleotides read TGTGCCAGCAGCCAAGGGATGCCGGCCTCTGAAGCTTTCTTT.

The rearrangement links TRBV3-1 to TRBJ2-5; the D is unclear. V was trimmed by 0 bases and J by 2 bases, leaving 13 bases between them. The CDR3 covers 16 residues. CDR1 LGHDT and CDR2 YNNKEL come from the germline V gene (reference sequence). The CDR3 bases are TGTGCCAGCAGCCAAGAGGTTTATAGAGTTCAAGAGACCCAGTACTTC. It encodes CASSQEVYRVQETQYF.

This clonotype has more than one count but fewer than ten. This sequence joins TRBV7-2 and TRBJ2-7; D remains ambiguous. The germline gives CDR1 SGHTA, CDR2 FQGNSA. The CDR3 length is 15 residues. Deletions cut 1 base from V and 0 bases from J, with 10 bases between. This chain's CDR3 is CASSLVGVTSYEQYF. Written as DNA, the CDR3 is TGTGCCAGCAGCTTAGTCGGCGTCACCTCCTACGAGCAGTACTTC.

V and J are TRBV12-3 or TRBV12-4 and TRBJ2-1, with D uncertain. The CDR3 is made up of 14 amino acids. Trimming shortened V by 3 bases and J by 4 bases, and 10 bases separated the two germline ends. This CDR3 is CASSFVPVYNEQFF. The DNA of the CDR3 is TGTGCCAGCAGTTTTGTGCCTGTTTACAATGAGCAGTTCTTC.

The chain uses TRBV12-3 or TRBV12-4 and TRBJ2-3; TRBD1 agrees at 8 bases. The V segment lost 4 bases and the J segment 0 bases; nucleotides outside the gene matches: 18. The CDR3 has 20 amino acids. The CDR3 DNA reads TGTGCCAGCAGTTCGGACCCGCCAGGGACAGGTCACAGTAGCACAGATACGCAGTATTTT. As protein: CASSSDPPGTGHSSTDTQYF.

This clonotype was observed a few times. The rearrangement uses TRBV2 and TRBJ2-4; 10 nucleotides line up with TRBD1. The J call could be wrong; TRBJ2-7 is a better fit for the DNA end. Germline assignment: CDR1 SNHLY and CDR2 FYNNEI. The CDR3 extends over 17 amino acids. This CDR3 reads CASSESAATGGANEQYF. CDR3 bases: TGTGCCAGCAGTGAAAGCGCAGCGACAGGGGGCGCGAACGAGCAGTACTTC.

A few counts support this clonotype. The chain couples TRBV14 to TRBJ2-1, with 9 bases that match TRBD2. With 3 bases clipped from V and 7 bases from J, the junction kept 10 bases outside the gene matches. The CDR3 sequence is 16 residues long. From germline, CDR1 is SGHDN and CDR2 FVKESK. CDR3 bases: TGTGCCAGCAGCCATCGCCTAGCGGGATCGGTAAATGAGCAGTTCTTC. Residues: CASSHRLAGSVNEQFF.

The CDR3 DNA reads as TGTGCCATCACCAACGGACAGGGGACAGATACGCAGTATTTT. Protein: CAITNGQGTDTQYF. The chain uses TRBV10-3 and TRBJ2-3; 9 positions match TRBD1. This CDR3 contains 14 residues. The trim removed 7 bases at V and 3 bases at J, leaving 5 bases unmatched. Germline V gene lookup returns CDR1 ENHRY and CDR2 SYGVKD.

Only a few counts were recorded for this clonotype. The rearrangement joins TRBV5-6 to TRBJ1-2; 7 bases agree with TRBD1. Trimming cost V 3 bases and J 4 bases; bases outside gene matches: 6. Germline V gene data show CDR1 as SGHDT and CDR2 as YYEEEE. This CDR3 has 14 residues. CDR3 DNA sequence: TGTGCCAGCAGCTGGGACAGACCCATCTATGGCTACACCTTC. This translates into CASSWDRPIYGYTF.

The chain uses TRBV28 and TRBJ2-5; D possibly corresponds to TRBD1 (5 bases). Germline V CDR1 and CDR2: MDHEN, SYDVKM. This CDR3 region has 14 residues. The ends were cut back, 3 bases at V and 5 bases at J, with 13 bases in the middle. The CDR3 nucleotides read TGTGCCAGCAGTTTCACGAGGACAATCGAGACCCAGTACTTC. Translating it yields CASSFTRTIETQYF.

This rearrangement joins TRBV3-1 to TRBJ2-1, with D unresolved. This CDR3 has 15 amino acids. Germline-derived CDR1 and CDR2 are LGHDT and YNNKEL (reference sequence). Deletions cut 0 bases from V and 1 base from J, with 7 bases between. As DNA, the CDR3 is TGTGCCAGCAGCCAAGATGAGGTTTCCTACAATGAGCAGTTCTTC. It specifies CASSQDEVSYNEQFF.

This clonotype was seen only a few times. CDR3 protein: CASSLVHRGTYEQYF. In nucleotides, the CDR3 is TGCGCCAGCAGCTTGGTCCACAGGGGTACCTACGAGCAGTACTTC. The rearrangement uses TRBV5-1 and TRBJ2-4; 7 bases map to TRBD1. The better agreement between TRBJ2-7 and the DNA end casts doubt on the J call. This CDR3 is 15 amino acids long. The germline CDR1 and CDR2 sequences are SGHRS and YFSETQ.

This chain uses TRBV10-1 with TRBJ1-6, with D unclear. The CDR3 runs 10 residues. Between the trimmed V and J ends, which lost 6 bases and 9 bases, there was a span of 3 bases. Per germline, CDR1 WNHNN and CDR2 SYGVQD (reference sequence). CDR3 sequence (DNA): TGCGCCAGCAGGGTTTCACCCCTCCACTTT. Its translation is CASRVSPLHF.

The chain's CDR3 is CASSSVQGIYQPQHF. CDR3 coding DNA: TGCGCCAGCAGCTCTGTGCAGGGAATTTATCAGCCCCAGCATTTT. The chain joins TRBV5-1 to TRBJ1-5; maybe TRBD1 (5 bases). Germline values: CDR1 SGHRS, CDR2 YFSETQ. V lost 3 bases, J lost 5 bases, and 15 bases lay in between. This CDR3 contains 15 residues. The entire variable domain, with the rest obtained from reference TRBV5-1 and TRBJ1-5, is as follows: KAGVTQTPRYLIKTRGQQVTLSCSPISGHRSVSWYQQTPGQGLQFLFEYFSETQRNKGNFPGRFSGRQFSNSRSEMNVSTLELGDSALYLCASSSVQGIYQPQHFGDGTRLSIL.

This clonotype was seen only once. A clone one base away is much larger, so this may be a read error. Here the CDR3 omits its conserved ending phenylalanine or tryptophan, so a read error is the likely source. V gene TRBV20-1 combines with J gene TRBJ2-5; 9 bases line up with TRBD2. Germline CDR1 and CDR2: DFQATT and SNEGSKA (reference sequence). Trimming at V came to 7 bases and at J to 5 bases, leaving 11 bases not matched to a gene. This CDR3 is built from 14 residues. CDR3 DNA sequence: TGCAGTGGCTTCGGGACTAGCCTCCAGGAGACCCAGTACTAC. Its translation: CSGFGTSLQETQYY.

This clonotype was observed a handful of times. The V and J genes are TRBV5-1 and TRBJ2-5, with 8 bases fitting TRBD2. J lost 4 bases, V lost 4 bases, and 6 bases had no gene match. CDR1 is SGHRS, CDR2 YFSETQ, per germline. The CDR3 has 14 amino acids. The CDR3 nucleotides read TGCGCCAGCAGCGGCGGCCGGGAGGGAGAGACCCAGTACTTC. Translating gives CASSGGREGETQYF.

This clonotype has only one observation. One end of the junction varies from germline; a read error may be responsible. The gene calls are TRBV10-3 and TRBJ1-1; TRBD1 matches at 8 bases. Germline V gene lookup returns CDR1 ENHRY and CDR2 SYGVKD. The CDR3 length is 17 residues. Here the CDR3 DNA reads TGTGCCACCAGTGAAGTAAGACAGGGGCTCGGGAACACTGAAGCTTTCTTT. This gives the protein CATSEVRQGLGNTEAFF.

The chain has TRBV29-1 and TRBJ2-5; no firm D call. CDR1 is SQVTM, CDR2 ANQGSEA, per germline. The CDR3 spans 14 residues. Trimming removed 6 bases from V and 11 bases from J, with 25 bases in between. The DNA for the CDR3 is TGCAGCGTGGCCCCCCTCTCCCTCTACAATGAGCAGTACTTC. Protein product: CSVAPLSLYNEQYF.

This chain connects TRBV3-1 to TRBJ2-7; D not resolved. The CDR3 length is 13 residues. V was clipped by 4 bases and J by 7 bases, with 14 bases between them. Germline loops: CDR1 LGHDT, CDR2 YNNKEL (reference sequence). In DNA, the CDR3 is TGTGCCAGCAGCCTCCGCACTTACAATGAGCAGTACTTC. It translates to CASSLRTYNEQYF.